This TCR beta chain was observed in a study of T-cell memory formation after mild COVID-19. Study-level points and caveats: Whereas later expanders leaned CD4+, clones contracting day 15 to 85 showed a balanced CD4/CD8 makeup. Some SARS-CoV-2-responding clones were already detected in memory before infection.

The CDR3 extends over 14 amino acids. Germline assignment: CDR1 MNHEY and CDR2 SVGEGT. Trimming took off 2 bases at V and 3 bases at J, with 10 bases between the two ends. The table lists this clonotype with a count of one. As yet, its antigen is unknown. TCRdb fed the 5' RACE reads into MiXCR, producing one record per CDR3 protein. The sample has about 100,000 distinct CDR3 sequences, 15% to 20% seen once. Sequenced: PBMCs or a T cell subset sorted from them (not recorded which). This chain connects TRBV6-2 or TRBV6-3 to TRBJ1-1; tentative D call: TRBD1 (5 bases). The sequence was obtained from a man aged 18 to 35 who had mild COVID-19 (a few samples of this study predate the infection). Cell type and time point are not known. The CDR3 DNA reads TGTGCCAGCAGTTACACGGGGACCCACACTGAAGCTTTCTTT. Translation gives CASSYTGTHTEAFF.